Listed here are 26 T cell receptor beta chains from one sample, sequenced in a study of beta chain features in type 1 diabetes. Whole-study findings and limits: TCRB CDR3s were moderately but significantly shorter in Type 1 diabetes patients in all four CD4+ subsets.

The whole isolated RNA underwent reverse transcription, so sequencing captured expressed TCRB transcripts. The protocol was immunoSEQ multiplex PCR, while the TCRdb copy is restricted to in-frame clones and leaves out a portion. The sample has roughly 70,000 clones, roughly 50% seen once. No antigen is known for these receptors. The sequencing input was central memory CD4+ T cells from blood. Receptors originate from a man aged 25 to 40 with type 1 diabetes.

DNA of the CDR3: TGTGCCAGCAGTAGAGGACAGGGCAAATCGGCCCAGTACTTC. Protein sequence: CASSRGQGKSAQYF. The chain links TRBV6-6 to TRBJ2-5; TRBD1 aligns across 8 bases. V was clipped by 5 bases and J by 9 bases; unmatched bases: 11. CDR3 length equals 14 residues. Germline CDR1 MNHNY, CDR2 SVGAGI (reference sequence).

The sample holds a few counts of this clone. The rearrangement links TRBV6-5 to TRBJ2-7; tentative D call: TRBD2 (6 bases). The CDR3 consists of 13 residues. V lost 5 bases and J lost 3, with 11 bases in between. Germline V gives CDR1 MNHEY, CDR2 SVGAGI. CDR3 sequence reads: CASSRPGSYEQYF. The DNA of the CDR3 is TGTGCCAGCAGTCGCCCCGGGAGCTACGAGCAGTACTTC.

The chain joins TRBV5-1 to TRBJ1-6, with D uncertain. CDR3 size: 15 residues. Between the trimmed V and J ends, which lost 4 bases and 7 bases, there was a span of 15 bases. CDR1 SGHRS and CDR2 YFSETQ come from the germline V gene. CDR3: CASSEMRARNSPLHF. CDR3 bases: TGCGCCAGCAGCGAGATGAGGGCGAGGAATTCACCCCTCCACTTT.

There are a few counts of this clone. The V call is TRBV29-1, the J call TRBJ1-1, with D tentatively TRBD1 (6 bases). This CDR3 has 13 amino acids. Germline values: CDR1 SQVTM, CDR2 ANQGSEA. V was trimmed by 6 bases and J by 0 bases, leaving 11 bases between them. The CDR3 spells CSVLRGLNTEAFF. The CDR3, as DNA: TGCAGCGTCTTGAGGGGGTTGAACACTGAAGCTTTCTTT.

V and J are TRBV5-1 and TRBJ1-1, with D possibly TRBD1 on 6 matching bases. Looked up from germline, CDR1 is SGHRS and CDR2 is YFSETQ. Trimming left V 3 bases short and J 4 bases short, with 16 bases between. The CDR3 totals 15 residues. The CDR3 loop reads CASSSGERNPTEAFF. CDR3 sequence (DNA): TGCGCCAGCAGCTCAGGGGAGAGGAATCCCACTGAAGCTTTCTTT.

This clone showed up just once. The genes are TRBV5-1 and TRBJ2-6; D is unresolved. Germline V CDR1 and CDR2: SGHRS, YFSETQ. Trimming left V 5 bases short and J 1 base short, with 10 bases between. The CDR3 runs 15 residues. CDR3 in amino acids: CASRPPGSGANVLTF. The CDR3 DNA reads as TGCGCCAGCAGACCCCCCGGGTCTGGGGCCAACGTCCTGACTTTC.

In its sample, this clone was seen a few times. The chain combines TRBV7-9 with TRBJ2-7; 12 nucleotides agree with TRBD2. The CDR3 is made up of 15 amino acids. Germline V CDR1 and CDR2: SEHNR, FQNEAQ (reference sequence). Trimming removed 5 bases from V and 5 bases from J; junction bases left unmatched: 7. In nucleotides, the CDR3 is TGTGCCAGCAGCCCTTCGACTAGCGGGAGACACGAGCAGTACTTC. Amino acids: CASSPSTSGRHEQYF.

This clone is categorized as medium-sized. This chain's CDR3 is CASTTSGNTDTQYF. The CDR3 DNA reads as TGTGCCAGCACGACTAGCGGAAACACAGATACGCAGTATTTT. The J gene is TRBJ2-3, the V gene TRBV6-6; 9 positions match TRBD2. This CDR3 region has 14 residues. Germline loops: CDR1 MNHNY, CDR2 SVGAGI (reference sequence). Trimming removed 7 bases from V and 2 bases from J; junction bases left unmatched: 4.

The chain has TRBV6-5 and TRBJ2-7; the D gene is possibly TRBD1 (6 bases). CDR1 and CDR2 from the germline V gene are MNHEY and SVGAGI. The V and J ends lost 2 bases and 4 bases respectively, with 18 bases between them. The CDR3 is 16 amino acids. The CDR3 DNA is TGTGCCAGCAGTTACACGAACCCCGGGACACCTTACGAGCAGTACTTC. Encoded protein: CASSYTNPGTPYEQYF.

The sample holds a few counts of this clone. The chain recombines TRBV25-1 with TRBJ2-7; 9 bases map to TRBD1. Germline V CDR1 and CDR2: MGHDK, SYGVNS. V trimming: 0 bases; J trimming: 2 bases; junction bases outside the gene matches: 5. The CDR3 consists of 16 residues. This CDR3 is CASSEYGGTGTYEQYF. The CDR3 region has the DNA TGTGCCAGCAGTGAATATGGCGGGACAGGGACCTACGAGCAGTACTTC.

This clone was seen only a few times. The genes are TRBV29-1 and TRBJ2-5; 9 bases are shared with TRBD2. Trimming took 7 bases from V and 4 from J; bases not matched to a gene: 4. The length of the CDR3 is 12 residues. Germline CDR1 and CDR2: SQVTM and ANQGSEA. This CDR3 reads CSGLAEVETQYF. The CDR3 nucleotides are TGCAGCGGACTAGCGGAGGTAGAGACCCAGTACTTC. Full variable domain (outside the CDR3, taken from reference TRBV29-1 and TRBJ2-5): SAVISQKPSRDICQRGTSLTIQCQVDSQVTMMFWYRQQPGQSLTLIATANQGSEATYESGFVIDKFPISRPNLTFSTLTVSNMSPEDSSIYLCSGLAEVETQYFGPGTRLLVL.

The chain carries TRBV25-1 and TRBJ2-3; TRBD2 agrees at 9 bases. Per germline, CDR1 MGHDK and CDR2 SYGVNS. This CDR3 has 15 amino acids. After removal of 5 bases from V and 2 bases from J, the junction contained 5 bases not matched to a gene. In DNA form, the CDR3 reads TGTGCCAGCAGTCGCAGCGGGGGGATCACAGATACGCAGTATTTT. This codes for CASSRSGGITDTQYF.

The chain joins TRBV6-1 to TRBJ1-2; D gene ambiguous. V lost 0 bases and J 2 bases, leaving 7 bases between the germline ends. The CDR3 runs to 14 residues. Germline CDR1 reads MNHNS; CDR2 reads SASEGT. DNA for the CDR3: TGTGCCAGCAGTGAAGCGGCGGGGAACTATGGCTACACCTTC. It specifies CASSEAAGNYGYTF.

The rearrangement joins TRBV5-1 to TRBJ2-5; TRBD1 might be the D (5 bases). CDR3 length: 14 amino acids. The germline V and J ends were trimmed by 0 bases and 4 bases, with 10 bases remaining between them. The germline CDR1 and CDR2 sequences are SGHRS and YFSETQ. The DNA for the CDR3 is TGCGCCAGCAGCTTGGCCTTTCAGGGAGAGACCCAGTACTTC. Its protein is CASSLAFQGETQYF.

The CDR3 region is CASGLVTGQNTGELFF. CDR3 in DNA: TGTGCTAGTGGTTTGGTGACAGGGCAGAACACCGGGGAGCTGTTTTTT. The chain has TRBV12-5 and TRBJ2-2, with 7 bases fitting TRBD1. This CDR3 is built from 16 residues. Germline CDR1 is LGHNT and CDR2 is FRNRAP. V lost 0 bases to trimming and J lost 1 base; unmatched junction nucleotides: 2.

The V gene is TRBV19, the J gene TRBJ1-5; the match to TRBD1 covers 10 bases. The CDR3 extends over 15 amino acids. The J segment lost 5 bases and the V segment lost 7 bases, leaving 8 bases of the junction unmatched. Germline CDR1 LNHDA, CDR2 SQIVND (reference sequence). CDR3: CASTSSGTGDQPQHF. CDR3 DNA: TGTGCCAGTACTTCTTCCGGGACAGGGGATCAGCCCCAGCATTTT.

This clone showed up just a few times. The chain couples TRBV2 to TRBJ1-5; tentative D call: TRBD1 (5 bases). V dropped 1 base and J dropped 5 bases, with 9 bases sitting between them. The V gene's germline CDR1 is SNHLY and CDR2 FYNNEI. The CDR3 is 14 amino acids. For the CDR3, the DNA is TGTGCCAGCAGTGAAGTCGACAGTTATCAGCCCCAGCATTTT. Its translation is CASSEVDSYQPQHF.

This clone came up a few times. CDR3 sequence: CASGPRDTQYF. The CDR3 DNA follows: TGTGCTAGTGGGCCCAGAGATACGCAGTATTTT. V usage is TRBV12-5 and J usage is TRBJ2-3; D is undetermined. The CDR3 loop spans 11 amino acids. The V and J ends lost 6 bases and 5 bases respectively, with 6 bases between them. Germline CDR1 and CDR2: LGHNT and FRNRAP.

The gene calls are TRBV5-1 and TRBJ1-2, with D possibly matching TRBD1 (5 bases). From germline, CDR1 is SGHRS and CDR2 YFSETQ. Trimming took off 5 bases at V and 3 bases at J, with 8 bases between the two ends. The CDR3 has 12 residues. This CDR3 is CASRQGDYGYTF. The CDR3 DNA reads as TGCGCCAGCAGGCAGGGTGACTATGGCTACACCTTC.

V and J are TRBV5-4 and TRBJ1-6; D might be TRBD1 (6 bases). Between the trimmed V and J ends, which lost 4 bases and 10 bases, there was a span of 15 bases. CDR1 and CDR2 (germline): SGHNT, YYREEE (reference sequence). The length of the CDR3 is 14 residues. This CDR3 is CASSPDGGGSPLHF. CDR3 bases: TGTGCCAGCAGCCCCGATGGGGGGGGCTCACCCCTCCACTTT.

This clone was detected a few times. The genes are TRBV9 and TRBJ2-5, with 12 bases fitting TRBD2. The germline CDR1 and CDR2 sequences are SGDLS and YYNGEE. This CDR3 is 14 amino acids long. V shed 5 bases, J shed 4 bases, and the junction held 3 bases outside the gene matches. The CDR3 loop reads CASSLAGGPETQYF. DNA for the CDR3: TGTGCCAGCAGTCTAGCGGGGGGGCCAGAGACCCAGTACTTC.

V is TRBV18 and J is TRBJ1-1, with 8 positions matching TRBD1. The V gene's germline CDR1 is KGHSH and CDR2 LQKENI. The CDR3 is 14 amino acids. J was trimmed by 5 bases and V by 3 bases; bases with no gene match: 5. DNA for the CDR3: TGTGCCAGCTCACCCGACACAGGGGGGACTGAAGCTTTCTTT. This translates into CASSPDTGGTEAFF.

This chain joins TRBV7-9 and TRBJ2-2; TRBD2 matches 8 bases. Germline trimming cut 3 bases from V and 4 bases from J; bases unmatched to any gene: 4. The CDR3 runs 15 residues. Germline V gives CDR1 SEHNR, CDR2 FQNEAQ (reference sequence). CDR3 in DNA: TGTGCCAGCAGCTTGACTAGCGTATCCACCGGGGAGCTGTTTTTT. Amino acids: CASSLTSVSTGELFF.

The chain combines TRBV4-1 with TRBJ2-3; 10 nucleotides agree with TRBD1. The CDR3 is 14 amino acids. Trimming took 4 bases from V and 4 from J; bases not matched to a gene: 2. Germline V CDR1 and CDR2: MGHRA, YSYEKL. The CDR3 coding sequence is TGCGCCAGCAGCCGACAGGGGGCCTCAGATACGCAGTATTTT. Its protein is CASSRQGASDTQYF.

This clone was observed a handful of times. The CDR3 coding sequence is TGTGCCACCAGCCCAGAAGGGCAGGGCTCGCTCTACGAGCAGTACTTC. As protein: CATSPEGQGSLYEQYF. This sequence joins TRBV15 and TRBJ2-7; a possible D gene is TRBD1 (5 bases). V shed 5 bases and J shed 3 bases, with 20 bases lying between them. CDR3 length: 16 amino acids. Germline V CDR1 and CDR2: LNHNV, YYDKDF (reference sequence).

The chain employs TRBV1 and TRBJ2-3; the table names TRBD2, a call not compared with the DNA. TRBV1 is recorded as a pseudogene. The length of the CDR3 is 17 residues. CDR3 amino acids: CTSSPGPGGGWTDTQYF. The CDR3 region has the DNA TGCACCAGCAGCCCAGGCCCTGGCGGGGGTTGGACAGATACGCAGTATTTT.